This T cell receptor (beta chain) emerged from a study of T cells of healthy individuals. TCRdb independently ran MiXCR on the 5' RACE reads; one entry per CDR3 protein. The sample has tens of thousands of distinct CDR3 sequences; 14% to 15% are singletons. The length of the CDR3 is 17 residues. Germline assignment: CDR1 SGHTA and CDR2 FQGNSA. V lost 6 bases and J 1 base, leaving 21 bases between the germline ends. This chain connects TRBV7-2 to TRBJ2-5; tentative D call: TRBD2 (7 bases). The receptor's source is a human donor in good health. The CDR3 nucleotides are TGTGCCAGCAGATACTCAGGGGTAGCGGGTCGCCAAGAGACCCAGTACTTC. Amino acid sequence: CASRYSGVAGRQETQYF.